This T cell receptor (beta chain) was recovered during a study of human T cells and chemical hapten exposure. The CDR3 extends over 13 amino acids. The germline V gene has CDR1 MGHRA and CDR2 YSYEKL. Deletions cut 1 base from V and 2 bases from J, with 5 bases between. TCRdb used MiXCR to reprocess the RACE reads, holding one entry per CDR3 protein. This sample has roughly 100,000 distinct CDR3 sequences, with 11% found just once. This clonotype was counted at least ten times. Its antigen is still unknown. Regarding time point: pre-sensitization, week 0. Documented treatment: therapeutic diphenylcyclopropenone sensitization with weekly scalp DPC. Overall study findings and caveats: Expanded TCRs formed significantly more large CDR3 similarity clusters than controls.

The gene calls are TRBV4-1 and TRBJ2-5; unclear D gene. The sequences come from whole blood, collected in connection with sensitization to the hapten diphenylcyclopropenone (DPC). This TCR derives from a woman aged 55 to 70 with alopecia areata. Some clones in this sample may be carry-over from other donors' samples. CDR3 loop: CASSQARQETQYF. DNA for the CDR3: TGCGCCAGCAGCCAAGCCAGACAAGAGACCCAGTACTTC.